The rows below give T cell receptor beta chains drawn from one sample of a study of response to subunit inactivated influenza vaccine. TCRdb passed the RT-PCR reads through MiXCR, listing each CDR3 protein once. Here the sample spans around 520,000 distinct CDR3 sequences, approximately 12% being singletons. The sample was PBMCs from blood, taken on the day of vaccination. The receptors here all came from a man between 50 and 59 years old who received an inactivated influenza vaccine. The CDR3 runs from the conserved cysteine through the conserved F or W. The order of the fields is D gene, CDR3 length, V gene, J gene, clone size, CDR3 DNA, CDR3 protein. The D gene is left open where the match is weak. Size is stated for part of the rows, as once, few or many counts, or as a class when the clone is expanded.

d_gene: TRBD2; len: 17; v_gene: TRBV5-7; j_gene: TRBJ2-1; abundance: .; CDR3nt: TGTGCCAGCAGCTTGAAAAATCCGACTAGCGGGAGCCATGAGCAGTTCTTC; CDR3aa: CASSLKNPTSGSHEQFF
d_gene: .; len: 13; v_gene: TRBV7-2; j_gene: TRBJ2-4; abundance: few; CDR3nt: TGTGCCAGCAGCTGGCAGGGGGGCGACATTCAGTACTTC; CDR3aa: CASSWQGGDIQYF
d_gene: TRBD1; len: 14; v_gene: TRBV20-1; j_gene: TRBJ1-5; abundance: .; CDR3nt: TGCAGTGCTAGCGGCGACAGGGATTATCAGCCCCAGCATTTT; CDR3aa: CSASGDRDYQPQHF
d_gene: .; len: 16; v_gene: TRBV3-1; j_gene: TRBJ2-7; abundance: .; CDR3nt: TGTGCCAGCAGCCAAGTCCTTTCTCGGAGCTCCTACGAGCAGTACTTC; CDR3aa: CASSQVLSRSSYEQYF
d_gene: TRBD2; len: 17; v_gene: TRBV14; j_gene: TRBJ2-1; abundance: .; CDR3nt: TGTGCCAGCAGCCAAAAGACTAGCGGGAGCATGTACAATGAGCAGTTCTTC; CDR3aa: CASSQKTSGSMYNEQFF
d_gene: TRBD2; len: 14; v_gene: TRBV12-3/TRBV12-4; j_gene: TRBJ2-7; abundance: few; CDR3nt: TGTGCCAGCAATATGGGACTAGCGTTTGGGGAGCAGTACTTC; CDR3aa: CASNMGLAFGEQYF
d_gene: .; len: 13; v_gene: TRBV29-1; j_gene: TRBJ1-1; abundance: few; CDR3nt: TGCAGCGTTATGGGCAGACTGAACACTGAAGCTTTCTTT; CDR3aa: CSVMGRLNTEAFF
d_gene: .; len: 13; v_gene: TRBV4-2; j_gene: TRBJ1-4; abundance: .; CDR3nt: TGTGCCAGCAGCCCCCGGGTTAATGAAAAACTGTTTTTT; CDR3aa: CASSPRVNEKLFF
d_gene: TRBD1; len: 12; v_gene: TRBV29-1; j_gene: TRBJ2-1; abundance: once; CDR3nt: TGCAGCGGTGGACAGGGGAACAATGAGCAGTTCTTC; CDR3aa: CSGGQGNNEQFF
d_gene: TRBD2; len: 15; v_gene: TRBV20-1; j_gene: TRBJ2-5; abundance: .; CDR3nt: TGCAGTGCCCACGACAGAACTAGCGGGGTAAAGACCCAGTACTTC; CDR3aa: CSAHDRTSGVKTQYF
d_gene: .; len: 13; v_gene: TRBV4-1; j_gene: TRBJ2-7; abundance: .; CDR3nt: TGCGCCAGCAGCCAAGGGGAACTGTACGAGCAGTACTTC; CDR3aa: CASSQGELYEQYF